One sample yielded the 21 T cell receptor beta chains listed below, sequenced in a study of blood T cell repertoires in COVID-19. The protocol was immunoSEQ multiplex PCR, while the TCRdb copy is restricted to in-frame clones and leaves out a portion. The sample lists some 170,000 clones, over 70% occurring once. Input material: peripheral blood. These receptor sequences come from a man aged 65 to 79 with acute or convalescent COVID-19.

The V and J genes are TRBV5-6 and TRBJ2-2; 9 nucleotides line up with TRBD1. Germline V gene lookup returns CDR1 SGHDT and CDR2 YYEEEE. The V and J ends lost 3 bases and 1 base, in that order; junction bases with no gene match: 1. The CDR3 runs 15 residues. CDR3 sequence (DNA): TGTGCCAGCAGCTCGGGACAGGGGAACACCGGGGAGCTGTTTTTT. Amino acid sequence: CASSSGQGNTGELFF.

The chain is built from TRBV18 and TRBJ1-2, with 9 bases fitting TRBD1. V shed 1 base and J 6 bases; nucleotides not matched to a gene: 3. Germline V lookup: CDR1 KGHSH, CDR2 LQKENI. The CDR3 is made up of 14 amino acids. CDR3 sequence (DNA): TGTGCCAGCTCACCACGACAGGGGGAAGATGGCTACACCTTC. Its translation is CASSPRQGEDGYTF. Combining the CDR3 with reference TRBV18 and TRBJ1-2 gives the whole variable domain NAGVMQNPRHLVRRRGQEARLRCSPMKGHSHVYWYRQLPEEGLKFMVYLQKENIIDESGMPKERFSAEFPKEGPSILRIQQVVRGDSAAYFCASSPRQGEDGYTFGSGTRLTVV.

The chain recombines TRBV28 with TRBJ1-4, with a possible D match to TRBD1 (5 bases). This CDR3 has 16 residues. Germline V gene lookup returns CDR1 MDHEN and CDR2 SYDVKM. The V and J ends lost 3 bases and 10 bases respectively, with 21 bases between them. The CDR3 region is CASSLDRGGGVGKLFF. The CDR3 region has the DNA TGTGCCAGCAGTTTGGATAGGGGAGGTGGGGTTGGAAAACTGTTTTTT.

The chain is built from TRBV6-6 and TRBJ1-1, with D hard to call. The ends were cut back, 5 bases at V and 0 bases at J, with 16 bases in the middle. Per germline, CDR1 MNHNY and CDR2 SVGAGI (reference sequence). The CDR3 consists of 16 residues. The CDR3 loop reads CASSRLADALNTEAFF. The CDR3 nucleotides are TGTGCCAGCAGTCGACTCGCAGATGCCCTGAACACTGAAGCTTTCTTT.

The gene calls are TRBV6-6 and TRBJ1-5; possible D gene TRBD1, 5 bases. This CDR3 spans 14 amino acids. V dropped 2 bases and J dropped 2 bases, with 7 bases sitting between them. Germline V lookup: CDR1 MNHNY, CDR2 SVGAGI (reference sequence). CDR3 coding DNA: TGTGCCAGCAGTTACCTACAGGGCAATCAGCCCCAGCATTTT. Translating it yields CASSYLQGNQPQHF.

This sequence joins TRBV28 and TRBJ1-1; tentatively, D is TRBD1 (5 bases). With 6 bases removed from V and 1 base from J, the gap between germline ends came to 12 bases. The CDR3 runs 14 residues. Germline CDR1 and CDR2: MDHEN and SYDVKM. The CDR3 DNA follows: TGTGCCAGCAGGGAAACCACAGGGAACACTGAAGCTTTCTTT. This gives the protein CASRETTGNTEAFF.

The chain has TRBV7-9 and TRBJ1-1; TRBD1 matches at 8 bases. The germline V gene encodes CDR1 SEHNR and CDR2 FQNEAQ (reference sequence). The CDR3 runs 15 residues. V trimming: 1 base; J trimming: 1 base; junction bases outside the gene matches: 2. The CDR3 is CASSLGQGQNTEAFF. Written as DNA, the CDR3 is TGTGCCAGCAGCTTAGGACAGGGGCAGAACACTGAAGCTTTCTTT.

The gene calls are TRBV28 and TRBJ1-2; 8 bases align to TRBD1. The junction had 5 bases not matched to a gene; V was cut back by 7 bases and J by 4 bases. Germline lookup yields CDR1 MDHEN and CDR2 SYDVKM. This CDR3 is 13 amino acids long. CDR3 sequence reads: CASTRTGSYGYTF. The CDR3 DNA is TGTGCCAGCACCAGGACAGGGAGCTATGGCTACACCTTC.

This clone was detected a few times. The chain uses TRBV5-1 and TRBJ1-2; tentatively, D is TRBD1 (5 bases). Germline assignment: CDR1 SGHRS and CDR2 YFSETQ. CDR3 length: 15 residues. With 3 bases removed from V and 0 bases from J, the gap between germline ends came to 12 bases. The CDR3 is CASSSGHLANYGYTF. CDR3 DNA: TGCGCCAGCAGCTCAGGACATTTAGCTAACTATGGCTACACCTTC.

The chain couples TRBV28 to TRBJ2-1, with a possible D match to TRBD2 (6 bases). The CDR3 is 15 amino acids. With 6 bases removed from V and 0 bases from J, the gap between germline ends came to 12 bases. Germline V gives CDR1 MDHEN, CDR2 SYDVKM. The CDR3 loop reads CASSSGGPSYNEQFF. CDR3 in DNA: TGTGCCAGCAGCTCTGGAGGGCCCTCCTACAATGAGCAGTTCTTC.

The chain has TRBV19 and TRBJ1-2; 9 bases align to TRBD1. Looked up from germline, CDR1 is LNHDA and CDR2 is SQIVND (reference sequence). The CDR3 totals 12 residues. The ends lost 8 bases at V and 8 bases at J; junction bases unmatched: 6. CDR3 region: CASSGTGQGYTF. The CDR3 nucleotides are TGTGCCAGTTCTGGGACAGGGCAAGGCTACACCTTC.

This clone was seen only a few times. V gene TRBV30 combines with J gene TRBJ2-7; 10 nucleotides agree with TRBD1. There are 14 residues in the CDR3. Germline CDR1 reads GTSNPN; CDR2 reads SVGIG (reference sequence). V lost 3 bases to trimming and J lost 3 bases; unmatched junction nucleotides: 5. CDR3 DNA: TGTGCCTGGAGGTCTCGGGACAGGGGCTACGAGCAGTACTTC. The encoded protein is CAWRSRDRGYEQYF.

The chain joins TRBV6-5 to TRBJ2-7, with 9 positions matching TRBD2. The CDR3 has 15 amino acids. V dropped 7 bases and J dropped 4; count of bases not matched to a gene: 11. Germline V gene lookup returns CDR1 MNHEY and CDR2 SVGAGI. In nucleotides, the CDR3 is TGTGCCAGCACGGAATGGCGGGGGGGCCTTTACGAGCAGTACTTC. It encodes CASTEWRGGLYEQYF.

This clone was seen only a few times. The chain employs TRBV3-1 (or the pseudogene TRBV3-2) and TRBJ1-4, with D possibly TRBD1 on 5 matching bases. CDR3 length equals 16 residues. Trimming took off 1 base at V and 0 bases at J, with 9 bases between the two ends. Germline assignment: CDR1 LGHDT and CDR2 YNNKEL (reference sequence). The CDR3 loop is CASSQAGVATNEKLFF. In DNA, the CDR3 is TGTGCCAGCAGCCAAGCGGGGGTAGCAACTAATGAAAAACTGTTTTTT.

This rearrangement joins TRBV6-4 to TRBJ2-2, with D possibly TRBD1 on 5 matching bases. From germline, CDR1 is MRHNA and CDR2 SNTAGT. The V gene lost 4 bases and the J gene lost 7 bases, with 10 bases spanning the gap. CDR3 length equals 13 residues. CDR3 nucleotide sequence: TGTGCCAGCAGTGCCAGACAGTTCGGGGAGCTGTTTTTT. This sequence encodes CASSARQFGELFF.

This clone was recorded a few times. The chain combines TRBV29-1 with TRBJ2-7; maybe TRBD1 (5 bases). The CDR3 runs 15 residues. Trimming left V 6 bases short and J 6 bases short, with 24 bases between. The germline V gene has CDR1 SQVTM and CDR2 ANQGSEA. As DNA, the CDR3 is TGCAGCGTGGGTAACCTGGCAGGGAAAGTAGGCGAGCAGTACTTC. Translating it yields CSVGNLAGKVGEQYF.

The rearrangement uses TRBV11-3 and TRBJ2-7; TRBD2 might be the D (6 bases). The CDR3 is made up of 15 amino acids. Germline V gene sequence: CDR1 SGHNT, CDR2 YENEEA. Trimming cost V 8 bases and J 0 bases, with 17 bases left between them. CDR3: CASSSRGGASYEQYF. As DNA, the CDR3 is TGTGCCAGCTCTTCAAGGGGCGGGGCCTCCTACGAGCAGTACTTC.

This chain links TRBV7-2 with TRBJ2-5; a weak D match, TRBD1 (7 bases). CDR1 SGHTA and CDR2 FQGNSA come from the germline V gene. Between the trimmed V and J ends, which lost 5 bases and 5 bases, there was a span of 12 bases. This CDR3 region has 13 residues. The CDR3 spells CASSRRGLETQYF. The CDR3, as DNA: TGTGCCAGCAGCCGGAGGGGGCTGGAGACCCAGTACTTC.

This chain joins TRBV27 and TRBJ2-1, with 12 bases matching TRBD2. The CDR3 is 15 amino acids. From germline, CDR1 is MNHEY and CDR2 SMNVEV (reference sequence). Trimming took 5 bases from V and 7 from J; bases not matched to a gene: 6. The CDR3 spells CASSPTSGRLNEQFF. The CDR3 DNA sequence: TGTGCCAGCAGTCCGACTAGCGGGAGACTTAATGAGCAGTTCTTC.

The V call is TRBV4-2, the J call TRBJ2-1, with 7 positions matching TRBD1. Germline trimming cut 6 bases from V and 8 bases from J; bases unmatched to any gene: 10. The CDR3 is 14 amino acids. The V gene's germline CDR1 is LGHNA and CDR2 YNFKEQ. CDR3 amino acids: CASRQQGLGDEQFF. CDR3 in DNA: TGTGCCAGCAGGCAACAGGGGCTTGGGGATGAGCAGTTCTTC.

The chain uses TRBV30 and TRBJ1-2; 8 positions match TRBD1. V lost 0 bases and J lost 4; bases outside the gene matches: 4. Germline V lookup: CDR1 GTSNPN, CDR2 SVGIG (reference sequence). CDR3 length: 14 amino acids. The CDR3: CAWSVDRGFYGYTF. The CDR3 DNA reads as TGTGCCTGGAGTGTTGACAGGGGATTCTATGGCTACACCTTC. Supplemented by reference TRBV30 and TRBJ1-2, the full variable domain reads SQTIHQWPATLVQPVGSPLSLECTVEGTSNPNLYWYRQAAGRGLQLLFYSVGIGQISSEVPQNLSASRPQDRQFILSSKKLLLSDSGFYLCAWSVDRGFYGYTFGSGTRLTVV.